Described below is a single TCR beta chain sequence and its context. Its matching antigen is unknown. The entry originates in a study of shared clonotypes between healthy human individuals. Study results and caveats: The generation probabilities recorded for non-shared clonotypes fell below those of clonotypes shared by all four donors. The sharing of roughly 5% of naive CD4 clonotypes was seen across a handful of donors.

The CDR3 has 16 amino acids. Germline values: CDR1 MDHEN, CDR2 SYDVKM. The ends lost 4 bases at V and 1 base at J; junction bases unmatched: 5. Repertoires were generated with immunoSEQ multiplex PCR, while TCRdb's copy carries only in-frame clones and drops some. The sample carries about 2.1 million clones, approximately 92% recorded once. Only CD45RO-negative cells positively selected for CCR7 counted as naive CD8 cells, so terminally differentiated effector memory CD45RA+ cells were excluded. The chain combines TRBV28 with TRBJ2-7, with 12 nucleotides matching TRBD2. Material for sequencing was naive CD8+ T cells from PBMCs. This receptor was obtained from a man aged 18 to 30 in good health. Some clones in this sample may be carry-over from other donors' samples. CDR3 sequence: CASSSPGLAGSYEQYF. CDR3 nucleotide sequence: TGTGCCAGCAGTTCCCCTGGACTAGCGGGATCCTACGAGCAGTACTTC.